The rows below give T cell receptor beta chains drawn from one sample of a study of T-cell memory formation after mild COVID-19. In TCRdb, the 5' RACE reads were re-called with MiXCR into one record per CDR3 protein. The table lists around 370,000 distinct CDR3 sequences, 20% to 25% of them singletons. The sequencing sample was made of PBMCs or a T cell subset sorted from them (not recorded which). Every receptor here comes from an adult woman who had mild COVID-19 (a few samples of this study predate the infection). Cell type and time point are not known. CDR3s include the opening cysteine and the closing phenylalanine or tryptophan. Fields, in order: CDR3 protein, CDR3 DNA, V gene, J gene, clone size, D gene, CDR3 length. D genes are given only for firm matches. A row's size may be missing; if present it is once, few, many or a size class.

cdr3_aa: CASSPPGHQETQYF
cdr3_nt: TGCGCCAGCAGCCCGCCGGGACACCAAGAGACCCAGTACTTC
v_call: TRBV4-1
j_call: TRBJ2-5
clone_size: medium-sized
d_call: NA
cdr3_length: 14

cdr3_aa: CSVRSGLAGDLSSYEQYF
cdr3_nt: TGCAGCGTCAGGTCAGGACTAGCGGGGGACCTCAGCTCCTACGAGCAGTACTTC
v_call: TRBV29-1
j_call: TRBJ2-7
clone_size: NA
d_call: TRBD2
cdr3_length: 18

cdr3_aa: CASNLWEQEVEQYF
cdr3_nt: TGTGCCAGCAATTTATGGGAACAGGAAGTTGAGCAGTACTTC
v_call: TRBV2
j_call: TRBJ2-7
clone_size: few
d_call: NA
cdr3_length: 14

cdr3_aa: CASSGELAGAGETQYF
cdr3_nt: TGTGCCAGCAGCGGAGAACTAGCGGGGGCTGGGGAGACCCAGTACTTC
v_call: TRBV9
j_call: TRBJ2-5
clone_size: NA
d_call: TRBD2
cdr3_length: 16

cdr3_aa: CASSTPSGGQYNEQFF
cdr3_nt: TGTGCCAGCAGTACCCCTAGCGGGGGCCAGTACAATGAGCAGTTCTTC
v_call: TRBV6-2/TRBV6-3
j_call: TRBJ2-1
clone_size: few
d_call: TRBD2
cdr3_length: 16

cdr3_aa: CASTLGVGGNNEQFF
cdr3_nt: TGTGCCAGCACCCTAGGGGTAGGCGGGAACAATGAGCAGTTCTTC
v_call: TRBV12-3/TRBV12-4
j_call: TRBJ2-1
clone_size: NA
d_call: NA
cdr3_length: 15

cdr3_aa: CATSGKTSGSYEQYF
cdr3_nt: TGTGCCACCAGCGGGAAGACTAGCGGGAGTTACGAGCAGTACTTC
v_call: TRBV15
j_call: TRBJ2-7
clone_size: NA
d_call: TRBD2
cdr3_length: 15

cdr3_aa: CASSFRRTDTQYF
cdr3_nt: TGTGCCAGCAGCTTCAGGAGGACAGATACGCAGTATTTT
v_call: TRBV7-9
j_call: TRBJ2-3
clone_size: many
d_call: NA
cdr3_length: 13

cdr3_aa: CASSLEGFSYNEQFF
cdr3_nt: TGCGCCAGCAGCTTGGAGGGTTTCTCCTACAATGAGCAGTTCTTC
v_call: TRBV5-1
j_call: TRBJ2-1
clone_size: many
d_call: NA
cdr3_length: 15

cdr3_aa: CASSIDPNRAVNSEYF
cdr3_nt: TGTGCCAGCAGTATTGATCCCAACAGGGCGGTGAACTCGGAGTACTTC
v_call: TRBV27
j_call: TRBJ2-7
clone_size: medium-sized
d_call: NA
cdr3_length: 16

cdr3_aa: CSVEEVTEKNYGYTF
cdr3_nt: TGCAGCGTTGAAGAGGTGACAGAAAAGAACTATGGCTACACCTTC
v_call: TRBV29-1
j_call: TRBJ1-2
clone_size: NA
d_call: NA
cdr3_length: 15

cdr3_aa: CASSSKSSEGQSSYNEQFF
cdr3_nt: TGTGCCAGCAGCTCAAAATCTTCGGAGGGCCAGAGCTCCTACAATGAGCAGTTCTTC
v_call: TRBV7-9
j_call: TRBJ2-1
clone_size: few
d_call: NA
cdr3_length: 19

cdr3_aa: CASSQGLLPGQYYEQYF
cdr3_nt: TGCGCCAGCAGCCAAGGATTACTTCCGGGACAGTACTACGAGCAGTACTTC
v_call: TRBV4-1
j_call: TRBJ2-7
clone_size: NA
d_call: TRBD1
cdr3_length: 17

cdr3_aa: CAISERQGIRGGEAFF
cdr3_nt: TGTGCCATCAGTGAGAGACAGGGTATCAGAGGGGGTGAAGCTTTCTTT
v_call: TRBV10-3
j_call: TRBJ1-1
clone_size: few
d_call: TRBD1
cdr3_length: 16

cdr3_aa: CASSVAGTDGELFF
cdr3_nt: TGCGCCAGCAGTGTCGCGGGTACGGACGGGGAGCTGTTTTTT
v_call: TRBV10-1
j_call: TRBJ2-2
clone_size: NA
d_call: NA
cdr3_length: 14

cdr3_aa: CASSERIASGGAHEQFF
cdr3_nt: TGCGCCAGCAGCGAAAGGATAGCTAGCGGGGGGGCCCATGAGCAGTTCTTC
v_call: TRBV4-1
j_call: TRBJ2-1
clone_size: NA
d_call: TRBD2
cdr3_length: 17

cdr3_aa: CASSPWTGTGELFF
cdr3_nt: TGTGCCAGCAGCCCTTGGACCGGGACCGGGGAGCTGTTTTTT
v_call: TRBV9
j_call: TRBJ2-2
clone_size: NA
d_call: NA
cdr3_length: 14

cdr3_aa: CASSLKTSTDTQYF
cdr3_nt: TGTGCCAGCAGCTTAAAGACTAGCACAGATACGCAGTATTTT
v_call: TRBV7-2
j_call: TRBJ2-3
clone_size: few
d_call: NA
cdr3_length: 14

cdr3_aa: CASSHRLKDLAWGDTQYF
cdr3_nt: TGTGCCAGCAGCCATAGATTGAAGGATCTAGCTTGGGGGGATACGCAGTATTTT
v_call: TRBV4-2
j_call: TRBJ2-3
clone_size: few
d_call: NA
cdr3_length: 18

cdr3_aa: CASSYLGQNNSPLHF
cdr3_nt: TGTGCCAGCAGTTACCTGGGACAGAATAATTCACCCCTCCACTTT
v_call: TRBV6-5
j_call: TRBJ1-6
clone_size: few
d_call: TRBD1
cdr3_length: 15

cdr3_aa: CSARGTGGVDTEAFF
cdr3_nt: TGCAGTGCTAGAGGAACAGGGGGGGTGGACACTGAAGCTTTCTTT
v_call: TRBV20-1
j_call: TRBJ1-1
clone_size: few
d_call: TRBD1
cdr3_length: 15

cdr3_aa: CASSFSAYYEQYF
cdr3_nt: TGTGCCAGCAGTTTTTCAGCCTACTACGAGCAGTACTTC
v_call: TRBV12-3/TRBV12-4
j_call: TRBJ2-7
clone_size: few
d_call: NA
cdr3_length: 13

cdr3_aa: CASSRQASSYNSPLHF
cdr3_nt: TGTGCCAGCTCTAGACAGGCTAGCTCCTATAATTCACCCCTCCACTTT
v_call: TRBV6-5
j_call: TRBJ1-6
clone_size: many
d_call: NA
cdr3_length: 16

cdr3_aa: CAISSGTRQETQYF
cdr3_nt: TGTGCCATCAGCTCCGGGACGAGACAAGAGACCCAGTACTTC
v_call: TRBV10-3
j_call: TRBJ2-5
clone_size: NA
d_call: NA
cdr3_length: 14

cdr3_aa: CASSLTLGTEAFF
cdr3_nt: TGTGCCAGCAGCCTAACTCTGGGTACTGAAGCTTTCTTT
v_call: TRBV7-2
j_call: TRBJ1-1
clone_size: many
d_call: NA
cdr3_length: 13

cdr3_aa: CASSLGANSPLHF
cdr3_nt: TGCGCCAGCAGCTTGGGGGCTAATTCACCCCTCCACTTT
v_call: TRBV5-1
j_call: TRBJ1-6
clone_size: NA
d_call: NA
cdr3_length: 13

cdr3_aa: CASSPQGLEQYF
cdr3_nt: TGTGCCAGCTCACCACAGGGGCTCGAGCAGTACTTC
v_call: TRBV18
j_call: TRBJ2-7
clone_size: NA
d_call: NA
cdr3_length: 12

cdr3_aa: CSVADRDTEAFF
cdr3_nt: TGCAGCGTTGCGGACAGGGACACTGAAGCTTTCTTT
v_call: TRBV29-1
j_call: TRBJ1-1
clone_size: few
d_call: TRBD1
cdr3_length: 12

cdr3_aa: CASRRGQGGTEAFF
cdr3_nt: TGTGCCAGCAGACGCGGACAGGGAGGGACTGAAGCTTTCTTT
v_call: TRBV6-2/TRBV6-3
j_call: TRBJ1-1
clone_size: few
d_call: TRBD1
cdr3_length: 14

cdr3_aa: CASSFLGKGMNTEAFF
cdr3_nt: TGTGCCAGCAGCTTCCTGGGAAAAGGGATGAACACTGAAGCTTTCTTT
v_call: TRBV5-6
j_call: TRBJ1-1
clone_size: NA
d_call: NA
cdr3_length: 16

cdr3_aa: CASSQESGWVDGYTF
cdr3_nt: TGTGCCAGCAGCCAAGAATCGGGATGGGTTGATGGCTACACCTTC
v_call: TRBV3-1
j_call: TRBJ1-2
clone_size: few
d_call: NA
cdr3_length: 15

cdr3_aa: CATSGWGLAGVTDTQYF
cdr3_nt: TGTGCCACCAGTGGTTGGGGACTAGCGGGAGTAACAGATACGCAGTATTTT
v_call: TRBV24-1
j_call: TRBJ2-3
clone_size: few
d_call: TRBD2
cdr3_length: 17

cdr3_aa: CASRLAGSGEQYF
cdr3_nt: TGTGCCAGCCGGCTAGCGGGATCGGGGGAGCAGTACTTC
v_call: TRBV12-3/TRBV12-4
j_call: TRBJ2-7
clone_size: few
d_call: TRBD2
cdr3_length: 13

cdr3_aa: CAISESKGISKETQYF
cdr3_nt: TGTGCCATCAGTGAGTCGAAGGGCATATCGAAAGAGACCCAGTACTTC
v_call: TRBV10-3
j_call: TRBJ2-5
clone_size: few
d_call: NA
cdr3_length: 16

cdr3_aa: CASSYSVAGGGETQYF
cdr3_nt: TGTGCCAGCAGTTACTCAGTAGCGGGAGGAGGAGAGACCCAGTACTTC
v_call: TRBV6-6
j_call: TRBJ2-5
clone_size: NA
d_call: TRBD2
cdr3_length: 16

cdr3_aa: CASKQQGGDTGELFF
cdr3_nt: TGTGCCAGCAAGCAACAGGGTGGGGACACCGGGGAGCTGTTTTTT
v_call: TRBV7-3
j_call: TRBJ2-2
clone_size: NA
d_call: NA
cdr3_length: 15

cdr3_aa: CASSHRLRGMHEQYF
cdr3_nt: TGCGCCAGCAGCCATAGGCTCAGGGGGATGCACGAGCAGTACTTC
v_call: TRBV5-1
j_call: TRBJ2-7
clone_size: NA
d_call: TRBD1
cdr3_length: 15

cdr3_aa: CASSWPGQIQETQYF
cdr3_nt: TGTGCCAGCAGCTGGCCGGGACAGATCCAAGAGACCCAGTACTTC
v_call: TRBV7-9
j_call: TRBJ2-5
clone_size: few
d_call: TRBD1
cdr3_length: 15

cdr3_aa: CASSAQTSTEAFF
cdr3_nt: TGTGCCAGCAGCGCCCAGACATCCACTGAAGCTTTCTTT
v_call: TRBV9
j_call: TRBJ1-1
clone_size: NA
d_call: NA
cdr3_length: 13

cdr3_aa: CASSLSPGQGRTEAFF
cdr3_nt: TGTGCCAGCAGCCTCTCCCCGGGACAGGGAAGAACTGAAGCTTTCTTT
v_call: TRBV6-5
j_call: TRBJ1-1
clone_size: few
d_call: TRBD1
cdr3_length: 16

cdr3_aa: CASSFGSRSFSHTEAFF
cdr3_nt: TGTGCCAGCAGCTTCGGTAGCAGGTCGTTCTCCCACACTGAAGCTTTCTTT
v_call: TRBV7-8
j_call: TRBJ1-1
clone_size: NA
d_call: NA
cdr3_length: 17

cdr3_aa: CASSLVSEDTQYF
cdr3_nt: TGTGCCAGCAGCTTGGTATCCGAAGATACGCAGTATTTT
v_call: TRBV7-3
j_call: TRBJ2-3
clone_size: few
d_call: NA
cdr3_length: 13

cdr3_aa: CSAEARGPYEQYF
cdr3_nt: TGCAGTGCCGAAGCCAGGGGGCCCTACGAGCAGTACTTC
v_call: TRBV20-1
j_call: TRBJ2-7
clone_size: few
d_call: TRBD1
cdr3_length: 13

cdr3_aa: CASSSGSGYNGELFF
cdr3_nt: TGTGCCAGCAGTAGCGGGAGCGGATATAACGGGGAGCTGTTTTTT
v_call: TRBV6-2/TRBV6-3
j_call: TRBJ2-2
clone_size: NA
d_call: TRBD2
cdr3_length: 15

cdr3_aa: CASGLAGRSGELFF
cdr3_nt: TGTGCCAGCGGACTAGCGGGGAGGAGCGGGGAGCTGTTTTTT
v_call: TRBV27
j_call: TRBJ2-2
clone_size: few
d_call: TRBD2
cdr3_length: 14

cdr3_aa: CSVAIWSGRLIGELFF
cdr3_nt: TGCAGCGTTGCCATATGGAGCGGGAGATTAATCGGGGAGCTGTTTTTT
v_call: TRBV29-1
j_call: TRBJ2-2
clone_size: few
d_call: TRBD2
cdr3_length: 16

cdr3_aa: CASSSEDGYEQYF
cdr3_nt: TGTGCCAGCAGCTCCGAGGACGGCTACGAGCAGTACTTC
v_call: TRBV7-8
j_call: TRBJ2-7
clone_size: NA
d_call: NA
cdr3_length: 13

cdr3_aa: CASSQDNVGEQFF
cdr3_nt: TGCGCCAGCAGCCAAGATAATGTGGGTGAGCAGTTCTTC
v_call: TRBV4-1
j_call: TRBJ2-1
clone_size: once
d_call: NA
cdr3_length: 13

cdr3_aa: CASRPRLAGGYNEQFF
cdr3_nt: TGTGCCAGTAGACCCCGACTAGCGGGAGGTTACAATGAGCAGTTCTTC
v_call: TRBV19
j_call: TRBJ2-1
clone_size: few
d_call: TRBD2
cdr3_length: 16

cdr3_aa: CSASPHEQFF
cdr3_nt: TGCAGTGCTAGCCCCCATGAGCAGTTCTTC
v_call: TRBV20-1
j_call: TRBJ2-1
clone_size: few
d_call: NA
cdr3_length: 10

cdr3_aa: CAWSVVPLTYEQYF
cdr3_nt: TGTGCCTGGAGTGTAGTTCCCCTTACCTACGAGCAGTACTTC
v_call: TRBV30
j_call: TRBJ2-7
clone_size: few
d_call: NA
cdr3_length: 14

cdr3_aa: CSGVGVRAYEQYF
cdr3_nt: TGCAGCGGTGTGGGTGTGAGAGCCTACGAGCAGTACTTC
v_call: TRBV29-1
j_call: TRBJ2-7
clone_size: NA
d_call: NA
cdr3_length: 13

cdr3_aa: CASSQGVPGQGNNEQFF
cdr3_nt: TGTGCCAGCAGCCAAGGGGTACCGGGACAGGGTAACAATGAGCAGTTCTTC
v_call: TRBV3-1
j_call: TRBJ2-1
clone_size: few
d_call: TRBD1
cdr3_length: 17

cdr3_aa: CASSLGLAGDLGTGELFF
cdr3_nt: TGCGCCAGCAGCTTGGGACTAGCGGGAGACTTGGGCACCGGGGAGCTGTTTTTT
v_call: TRBV5-1
j_call: TRBJ2-2
clone_size: few
d_call: TRBD2
cdr3_length: 18

cdr3_aa: CASSLVVGPATGELFF
cdr3_nt: TGTGCCAGCAGCTTAGTTGTGGGGCCGGCCACCGGGGAGCTGTTTTTT
v_call: TRBV7-9
j_call: TRBJ2-2
clone_size: NA
d_call: NA
cdr3_length: 16

cdr3_aa: CATSDQIAGGTYEQYF
cdr3_nt: TGTGCCACCAGTGACCAGATAGCGGGAGGAACCTACGAGCAGTACTTC
v_call: TRBV24-1
j_call: TRBJ2-7
clone_size: NA
d_call: TRBD2
cdr3_length: 16

cdr3_aa: CASSGLPAADYGYTF
cdr3_nt: TGTGCCAGTAGTGGCCTGCCCGCGGCGGACTATGGCTACACCTTC
v_call: TRBV19
j_call: TRBJ1-2
clone_size: NA
d_call: NA
cdr3_length: 15